The clone carrying this T cell receptor (beta chain) was counted only a few times. Antigen specificity is unknown. CD4+ T cells that had been cultured provided DNA sequenced with the Oncomine TCR Beta short-read assay. MiXCR, run by TCRdb on the PCR reads, gives a single entry per CDR3 protein. The table has about 4,000 distinct CDR3 sequences, roughly 43% seen once. This sample is part of a study of vaccination and CD4 T cells after COVID-19. Study summary: Overlapping spike peptides of SARS-CoV-2, HCoV-NL63, HCoV-OC43 and HCoV-229E were used, and cells were stimulated with them. Treatment of control cultures consisted of a CEFX pool, an HIV-1 Nef pool, or no peptide.

Germline V gene sequence: CDR1 SEHNR, CDR2 FQNEAQ (reference sequence). Unmatched junction bases numbered 0, after V lost 4 bases and J lost 4 bases. The CDR3 extends over 13 amino acids. Indicated treatment: roughly ten-day PBMC culture with coronavirus spike peptide pools or control peptides (ViraFEST assay). Cultures used more than 1.5 million PBMCs per well, about 10 IU/ml IL-2 and roughly 9 ug/ml peptides. The clonotype originates from a human donor who had recovered from COVID-19. Sample: CD4+ T cells from blood, cultured in vitro. The chain uses TRBV7-9 and TRBJ2-1; 8 bases align to TRBD1. Written as DNA, the CDR3 is TGTGCCAGCAGCTGGACAGGGTACAATGAGCAGTTCTTC. It translates to CASSWTGYNEQFF.